These 29 T cell receptor beta chains were all obtained from the same sample, sequenced in a study of T-cell reconstitution after alpha-beta-depleted transplantation in children. Preparing the TCRbeta library involved the use of unique molecular identifiers. TCRdb itself ran the PCR reads through MiXCR, one entry per CDR3 protein. The table records roughly 400,000 distinct CDR3 sequences, around two fifths of them present only once. Sequenced material: PBMCs, taken before TCRalphabeta/CD19-depleted stem cell transplant. These receptors originate from a girl aged 2 to 10 with aplastic anemia, due to receive a stem cell transplant.

The V gene is TRBV6-5, the J gene TRBJ2-7, with D perhaps TRBD1 (6 bases). Looked up from germline, CDR1 is MNHEY and CDR2 is SVGAGI. The CDR3 runs to 12 residues. The germline V and J ends were trimmed by 6 bases and 4 bases, with 10 bases remaining between them. CDR3 sequence: CASSTRGYEQYF. The CDR3 DNA is TGTGCCAGCAGCACTAGGGGGTACGAGCAGTACTTC.

This clonotype was detected many times. V is TRBV7-9 and J is TRBJ2-1, with TRBD2 identical over 8 bases. The CDR3 is made up of 13 amino acids. Germline lookup yields CDR1 SEHNR and CDR2 FQNEAQ (reference sequence). The J segment lost 7 bases and the V segment lost 5 bases, leaving 4 bases of the junction unmatched. Written as DNA, the CDR3 is TGTGCCAGCAGCCCCGGGGGGGGGAATGAGCAGTTCTTC. Amino acids: CASSPGGGNEQFF.

The J gene is TRBJ2-7, the V gene TRBV4-1; 9 bases are a match to TRBD2. V gave up 3 bases and J gave up 0 bases; unmatched junction bases: 3. This CDR3 has 15 residues. Germline-derived CDR1 and CDR2 are MGHRA and YSYEKL. For the CDR3, the DNA is TGCGCCAGCAGCCAGAATAGCGGGAGCTCCTACGAGCAGTACTTC. This encodes CASSQNSGSSYEQYF.

This clonotype was found many times. The chain has TRBV28 and TRBJ1-5; TRBD1 matches at 8 bases. CDR1 MDHEN and CDR2 SYDVKM come from the germline V gene. This CDR3 is 14 amino acids long. Losses at the gene ends were 10 bases for V and 4 bases for J; bases not matched to a gene: 9. CDR3 residues: CATIGDRRNQPQHF. CDR3 sequence (DNA): TGTGCCACGATCGGGGACAGGAGAAATCAGCCCCAGCATTTT. Complete variable domain (other parts from reference TRBV28 and TRBJ1-5): DVKVTQSSRYLVKRTGEKVFLECVQDMDHENMFWYRQDPGLGLRLIYFSYDVKMKEKGDIPEGYSVSREKKERFSLILESASTNQTSMYLCATIGDRRNQPQHFGDGTRLSIL.

The chain is built from TRBV6-6 and TRBJ2-4; TRBD1 aligns across 7 bases. Trimming took 5 bases from V and 6 from J; bases not matched to a gene: 4. The CDR3 is made up of 13 amino acids. Germline CDR1 reads MNHNY; CDR2 reads SVGAGI (reference sequence). The CDR3 sequence: CASSGRQGNIQYF. The DNA for the CDR3 is TGTGCCAGCAGTGGCCGACAGGGAAACATTCAGTACTTC.

This clonotype showed up many times. The CDR3 DNA reads as TGCAGTGCTAACCCCCCCGCAGGACAGGGCCGTGAGAAGTGGGAAGCTTTCTTT. Encoded protein: CSANPPAGQGREKWEAFF. The V call is TRBV20-1, the J call TRBJ1-1, with TRBD1 matching 8 bases. Germline-derived CDR1 and CDR2 are DFQATT and SNEGSKA (reference sequence). Unmatched junction bases numbered 24, after V lost 4 bases and J lost 8 bases. The length of the CDR3 is 18 residues.

The chain recombines TRBV7-9 with TRBJ1-4; the match to TRBD1 covers 8 bases. V dropped 5 bases and J dropped 5; count of bases not matched to a gene: 7. Germline V CDR1 and CDR2: SEHNR, FQNEAQ (reference sequence). CDR3 length: 15 residues. This CDR3 is CASSAVGQENEKLFF. For the CDR3, the DNA is TGTGCCAGCAGCGCCGTGGGACAGGAGAATGAAAAACTGTTTTTT.

The J gene is TRBJ2-2, the V gene TRBV20-1; D gene ambiguous. Deletions cut 5 bases from V and 0 bases from J, with 7 bases between. Germline-derived CDR1 and CDR2 are DFQATT and SNEGSKA (reference sequence). CDR3 length equals 13 residues. The CDR3, as DNA: TGCAGTGCTTGGCGGCCGAACACCGGGGAGCTGTTTTTT. This codes for CSAWRPNTGELFF.

The V and J genes are TRBV5-1 and TRBJ2-1, with a possible D match to TRBD2 (5 bases). V lost 3 bases, J lost 3 bases, and 16 bases lay in between. Germline-derived CDR1 and CDR2 are SGHRS and YFSETQ. The CDR3 runs 16 residues. CDR3 in DNA: TGCGCCAGCAGCTGGACTTTGAGGTCCAACTACAATGAGCAGTTCTTC. Its protein product is CASSWTLRSNYNEQFF.

The chain couples TRBV18 to TRBJ2-2; D call uncertain. The germline V gene has CDR1 KGHSH and CDR2 LQKENI. Trimming took 4 bases from V and 8 from J, leaving 17 bases between them. The CDR3 has 15 residues. The CDR3 here is CASSQAMALQGELFF. The CDR3 DNA sequence: TGTGCCAGCTCACAGGCCATGGCACTTCAGGGGGAGCTGTTTTTT.

This clonotype was counted a few times. This chain joins TRBV20-1 and TRBJ2-1; D not certain. V lost 5 bases to trimming and J lost 2 bases, with 13 bases between them. Germline lookup yields CDR1 DFQATT and CDR2 SNEGSKA (reference sequence). CDR3 length: 14 amino acids. CDR3 sequence: CSASKVATYNEQFF. Written as DNA, the CDR3 is TGCAGTGCTTCGAAGGTGGCTACCTACAATGAGCAGTTCTTC.

This clonotype was detected many times. This sequence joins TRBV5-1 and TRBJ2-2; unclear D gene. With 0 bases removed from V and 2 bases from J, the gap between germline ends came to 11 bases. The V gene's germline CDR1 is SGHRS and CDR2 YFSETQ. The CDR3 length is 16 residues. The DNA of the CDR3 is TGCGCCAGCAGCTTGGGGCCAATTAGTAACACCGGGGAGCTGTTTTTT. Translated: CASSLGPISNTGELFF.

This clonotype turned up a few times. The chain recombines TRBV20-1 with TRBJ2-1, with 7 positions matching TRBD2. CDR1 DFQATT and CDR2 SNEGSKA come from the germline V gene (reference sequence). The CDR3 has 16 residues. V was clipped by 4 bases and J by 2 bases; unmatched bases: 11. CDR3 sequence: CSATPGLTPTYNEQFF. The CDR3 DNA is TGCAGTGCTACTCCGGGACTAACCCCTACCTACAATGAGCAGTTCTTC.

This clonotype was counted ten times or more. The chain carries TRBV2 and TRBJ2-3; 10 positions agree with TRBD2. Germline assignment: CDR1 SNHLY and CDR2 FYNNEI. Trimming at V came to 10 bases and at J to 3 bases, leaving 7 bases not matched to a gene. The CDR3 has 14 residues. The CDR3 reads CAKASGRKTDTQYF. As DNA, the CDR3 is TGTGCCAAAGCTAGCGGGAGAAAAACAGATACGCAGTATTTT.

The genes are TRBV10-3 and TRBJ2-1, with D perhaps TRBD1 or TRBD2 (6 bases each). V lost 4 bases to trimming and J lost 5 bases, with 15 bases between them. The CDR3 loop spans 15 amino acids. Germline CDR1 is ENHRY and CDR2 is SYGVKD. The CDR3 reads CAISVSARDNNEQFF. CDR3 sequence (DNA): TGTGCCATCAGTGTCAGCGCGCGGGACAACAATGAGCAGTTCTTC.

This clonotype appeared many times. The chain joins TRBV7-9 to TRBJ1-5, with D unclear. CDR3 length: 14 residues. Trimming removed 1 base at V and 2 bases at J, with 6 bases between. Germline CDR1 is SEHNR and CDR2 is FQNEAQ (reference sequence). The CDR3, as DNA: TGTGCCAGCAGCTTAGGCAGTCGCAATCAGCCCCAGCATTTT. Translation: CASSLGSRNQPQHF. Looking up the rest from reference TRBV7-9 and TRBJ1-5 gives the full variable domain: DTGVSQNPRHKITKRGQNVTFRCDPISEHNRLYWYRQTLGQGPEFLTYFQNEAQLEKSRLLSDRFSAERPKGSFSTLEIQRTEQGDSAMYLCASSLGSRNQPQHFGDGTRLSIL.

The DNA for the CDR3 is TGTGCCAGCAGCTCTATAACTAGCGGGAGCACAGATACGCAGTATTTT. Translated, it gives CASSSITSGSTDTQYF. V gene TRBV7-9 combines with J gene TRBJ2-3; TRBD2 aligns across 9 bases. This CDR3 comprises 16 residues. Trimming removed 4 bases from V and 0 bases from J; junction bases left unmatched: 5. The germline V gene encodes CDR1 SEHNR and CDR2 FQNEAQ (reference sequence).

This clonotype was recorded a few times. J is TRBJ2-7 and V is TRBV2, with 8 bases fitting TRBD1. CDR1 is SNHLY, CDR2 FYNNEI, per germline. CDR3 size: 14 residues. Trimming removed 6 bases from V and 0 bases from J; junction bases left unmatched: 4. The CDR3 nucleotides read TGTGCCAGCAGGTGGACAGGGAGCTCCTACGAGCAGTACTTC. This translates into CASRWTGSSYEQYF.

The gene calls are TRBV29-1 and TRBJ2-3; 11 positions agree with TRBD2. Per germline, CDR1 SQVTM and CDR2 ANQGSEA. Losses at the gene ends were 7 bases for V and 7 bases for J; bases not matched to a gene: 16. This CDR3 is built from 16 residues. The CDR3 region is CSAEPSLAGVGNTQYF. The CDR3 region has the DNA TGCAGCGCTGAGCCATCACTAGCGGGAGTAGGAAATACGCAGTATTTT.

This clonotype was counted a single time. The chain employs TRBV30 and TRBJ2-2; D not certain. Germline V gives CDR1 GTSNPN, CDR2 SVGIG (reference sequence). The CDR3 is 11 amino acids. V was shortened by 0 bases and J by 9 bases, with 5 bases between the two germline ends. Here the CDR3 DNA reads TGTGCCTGGAGTGTAAGGCGGGAGCTGTTTTTT. Translating gives CAWSVRRELFF. Supplemented by reference TRBV30 and TRBJ2-2, the full variable domain reads SQTIHQWPATLVQPVGSPLSLECTVEGTSNPNLYWYRQAAGRGLQLLFYSVGIGQISSEVPQNLSASRPQDRQFILSSKKLLLSDSGFYLCAWSVRRELFFGEGSRLTVL.

The sample holds a few counts of this clonotype. This chain joins TRBV20-1 and TRBJ2-1; TRBD2 matches 9 bases. The CDR3 length is 15 residues. Germline V gene data show CDR1 as DFQATT and CDR2 as SNEGSKA (reference sequence). The junction had 11 bases not matched to a gene; V was cut back by 3 bases and J by 8 bases. CDR3 DNA: TGCAGTGCTAGCGGGGTAGCGGGAGTCGACCATGAGCAGTTCTTC. Its translation: CSASGVAGVDHEQFF.

In DNA, the CDR3 is TGCGCCAGCAGCTTGGCAGGGCCACTGAGCTCCTACAATGAGCAGTTCTTC. Translated, it gives CASSLAGPLSSYNEQFF. This chain uses TRBV5-1 with TRBJ2-1; D is perhaps TRBD1 (5 bases). CDR3 length equals 17 residues. V was pared by 0 bases and J by 0 bases, with 13 bases between. Germline V gives CDR1 SGHRS, CDR2 YFSETQ.

The chain carries TRBV20-1 and TRBJ2-3, with D perhaps assigned TRBD1 or TRBD2 (6 bases each). The V gene lost 3 bases and the J gene lost 6 bases, with 16 bases spanning the gap. The CDR3 sequence is 14 residues long. Germline V lookup: CDR1 DFQATT, CDR2 SNEGSKA (reference sequence). The CDR3 spells CSASPGARGDTQYF. The DNA for the CDR3 is TGCAGTGCTAGTCCGGGGGCGAGAGGGGATACGCAGTATTTT.

The genes are TRBV5-6 and TRBJ2-5, with D perhaps TRBD1 or TRBD2 (5 bases each). Between the trimmed V and J ends, which lost 3 bases and 3 bases, there was a span of 9 bases. CDR1 SGHDT and CDR2 YYEEEE come from the germline V gene. The CDR3 runs 13 residues. The CDR3 sequence: CASSSGRKETQYF. CDR3 DNA: TGTGCCAGCAGCTCGGGACGGAAAGAGACCCAGTACTTC.

The rearrangement uses TRBV20-1 and TRBJ2-7, with a weak D call TRBD1 (6 bases). Trimming took off 5 bases at V and 2 bases at J, with 16 bases between the two ends. The CDR3 is 14 amino acids. Germline V gene sequence: CDR1 DFQATT, CDR2 SNEGSKA (reference sequence). DNA of the CDR3: TGCAGTGCTCTGAACAGGGTCCAAGCCTACGAGCAGTACTTC. Its translation: CSALNRVQAYEQYF.

The V call is TRBV20-1, the J call TRBJ2-1, with D perhaps matching TRBD2 (6 bases). V dropped 6 bases and J dropped 2 bases, with 11 bases sitting between them. The CDR3 contains 13 residues. Germline V CDR1 and CDR2: DFQATT, SNEGSKA (reference sequence). The CDR3 region has the DNA TGCAGTGCGCTGCTAGCGACCTACAATGAGCAGTTCTTC. It is translated as CSALLATYNEQFF.

This rearrangement joins TRBV7-8 to TRBJ2-5; D gene ambiguous. The V gene's germline CDR1 is SGHVS and CDR2 FQNEAQ. Trimming removed 1 base from V and 4 bases from J, with 16 bases in between. The CDR3 consists of 16 residues. In DNA, the CDR3 is TGTGCCAGCAGCTTAGTTGGTCTTCAGAGGAGAGAGACCCAGTACTTC. It yields the protein CASSLVGLQRRETQYF.

A few counts support this clonotype. This sequence joins TRBV12-3 or TRBV12-4 and TRBJ1-1; D unresolved. The CDR3 contains 16 residues. The V gene lost 3 bases and the J gene lost 6 bases, with 20 bases spanning the gap. The CDR3 protein is CASSFGFFSGRAEAFF. CDR3 in DNA: TGTGCCAGCAGTTTCGGGTTTTTCTCCGGGCGCGCTGAAGCTTTCTTT.

A note on this clonotype: One end of the junction fails to match germline, which may point to a read error. The gene calls are TRBV18 and TRBJ1-5, with D unresolved. This CDR3 contains 15 residues. CDR1 is KGHSH, CDR2 LQKENI, per germline. Written as DNA, the CDR3 is TGTGCCAGCTCACCGGTACAGTCCCGCAATAAGCCCCAGCATTTT. Translating gives CASSPVQSRNKPQHF. The whole variable domain, filled in from reference TRBV18 and TRBJ1-5, reads NAGVMQNPRHLVRRRGQEARLRCSPMKGHSHVYWYRQLPEEGLKFMVYLQKENIIDESGMPKERFSAEFPKEGPSILRIQQVVRGDSAAYFCASSPVQSRNKPQHFGDGTRLSIL.